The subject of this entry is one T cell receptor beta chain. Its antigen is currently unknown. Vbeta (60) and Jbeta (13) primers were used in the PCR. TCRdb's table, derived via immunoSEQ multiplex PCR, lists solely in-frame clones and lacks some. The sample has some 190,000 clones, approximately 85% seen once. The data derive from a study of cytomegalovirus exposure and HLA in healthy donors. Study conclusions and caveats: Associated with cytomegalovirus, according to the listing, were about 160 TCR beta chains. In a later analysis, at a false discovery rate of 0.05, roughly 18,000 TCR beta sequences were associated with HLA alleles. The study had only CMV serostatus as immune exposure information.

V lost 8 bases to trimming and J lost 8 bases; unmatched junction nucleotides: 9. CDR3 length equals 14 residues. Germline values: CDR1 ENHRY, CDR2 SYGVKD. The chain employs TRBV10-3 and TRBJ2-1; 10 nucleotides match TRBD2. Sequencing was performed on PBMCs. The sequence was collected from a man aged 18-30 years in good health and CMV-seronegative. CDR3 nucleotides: TGTGCCATCTCCAAATCGCTAGCGGGAGATGAGCAGTTCTTC. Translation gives CAISKSLAGDEQFF.